The present entry profiles one T cell receptor beta chain with its context. Antigen unknown. Assay used: immunoSEQ multiplex PCR; TCRdb lists only in-frame clones, some missing. The table includes 90,000 to 100,000 clones, 84% detected once. The sample belongs to a study of radiation and T cells in renal cell carcinoma. Study-wide points: No pretreatment tumor biopsies were available for baseline clonotypes. From baseline, blood top tumor clonotypes peaked at 2 weeks post-radiation.

The V and J ends lost 6 bases and 3 bases, in that order; junction bases with no gene match: 2. The CDR3 contains 15 residues. CDR1 is MNHEY and CDR2 is SVGAGI in the germline V gene. Time point meaning: blood 4 weeks post-SBRT, at nephrectomy. Treatment indicated: 15 Gy SBRT to primary tumor, nephrectomy 4 weeks later. Nephrectomy followed 15 Gy stereotactic body radiation by 4 weeks. Radiation-treated patients gave blood at baseline, week 2 and week 4. The J gene is TRBJ2-3, the V gene TRBV6-5, with 14 bases fitting TRBD2. This specimen was blood, taken from a patient whose treatment included radiotherapy and nephrectomy. The sequence was collected from a man in his 60s with renal cell carcinoma. CDR3 sequence reads: CASRGLAGVTDTQYF. The CDR3 DNA reads as TGTGCCAGCAGGGGACTAGCGGGAGTAACAGATACGCAGTATTTT.